This entry concerns a single T cell receptor (beta chain). This table comes from immunoSEQ multiplex PCR, and its TCRdb copy is limited to in-frame clones, with some not included. Of about 23,000 clones in the sample, 80% to 90% were seen once. The data originate from a study of somatic mutations in cytotoxic T cells in rheumatoid arthritis. In the study overall: Each patient's diagnosis was followed right away by a blood draw (30 ml EDTA), before any treatment.

The CDR3 spans 17 residues. Germline CDR1 is SEHNR and CDR2 is FQNEAQ (reference sequence). V shed 4 bases and J shed 5 bases, with 20 bases lying between them. The sequence was collected from an adult with rheumatoid arthritis. Sequenced: CD8+ T cells sorted from blood. The rearrangement uses TRBV7-9 and TRBJ2-2; D might be TRBD2 (5 bases). CDR3 protein: CASSSASGTPGTGELFF. The CDR3, as DNA: TGTGCCAGCAGCTCAGCTTCCGGTACCCCGGGGACCGGGGAGCTGTTTTTT.